The 15 T cell receptor beta chains in this list originate from one sample, sequenced in a study of neurological immune-mediated disorders. TCRdb re-called the 5' RACE reads through MiXCR, storing one row per CDR3 protein. The table has under 85,000 distinct CDR3 sequences, roughly 15% seen once. The material sequenced was PBMCs. Receptors were obtained from a woman aged 50 to 60 in good health.

This clonotype was seen a handful of times. The chain links TRBV18 to TRBJ2-6; TRBD1 is a possible D gene (6 bases). V lost 3 bases and J 0 bases, leaving 12 bases between the germline ends. Germline CDR1 reads KGHSH; CDR2 reads LQKENI. The CDR3 spans 17 residues. The CDR3 loop reads CASSPRDTLSGANVLTF. The CDR3 nucleotides are TGTGCCAGCTCACCCCGGGACACCCTCTCTGGGGCCAACGTCCTGACTTTC. Filled out from reference TRBV18 and TRBJ2-6, the complete variable domain reads NAGVMQNPRHLVRRRGQEARLRCSPMKGHSHVYWYRQLPEEGLKFMVYLQKENIIDESGMPKERFSAEFPKEGPSILRIQQVVRGDSAAYFCASSPRDTLSGANVLTFGAGSRLTVL.

This clonotype has a count of ten or more. CDR3 protein: CASSQGHGSYEQYF. In nucleotides, the CDR3 is TGTGCCAGCAGCCAGGGACACGGATCCTACGAGCAGTACTTC. The rearrangement uses TRBV6-5 and TRBJ2-7, with a tentative D call TRBD1 (6 bases). The V gene's germline CDR1 is MNHEY and CDR2 SVGAGI. V was cut by 6 bases and J by 1 base, with 13 bases left in between. This CDR3 contains 14 residues.

This clonotype has at least ten counts. The gene calls are TRBV11-2 and TRBJ2-1; TRBD1 aligns across 10 bases. CDR1 SGHAT and CDR2 FQNNGV come from the germline V gene. The CDR3 has 17 residues. Trimming at V came to 4 bases and at J to 12 bases, leaving 18 bases not matched to a gene. The CDR3 DNA follows: TGTGCCAGCAGCTGGGGACAGGGGCTACTAGTTTCGTGGGGGCAGTTCTTC. Its protein is CASSWGQGLLVSWGQFF.

V and J are TRBV12-3 or TRBV12-4 and TRBJ2-2; 8 bases match TRBD2. The CDR3 contains 18 residues. V lost 4 bases, J lost 5 bases, and 15 bases stayed unmatched. CDR3 region: CASSSSTGTSINTGELFF. In nucleotides, the CDR3 is TGTGCCAGCAGTTCATCAACCGGGACTAGTATAAATACCGGGGAGCTGTTTTTT.

This clonotype was seen ten or more times. The V gene is TRBV5-1, the J gene TRBJ1-1, with 8 bases fitting TRBD1. CDR3 length equals 17 residues. The germline V gene encodes CDR1 SGHRS and CDR2 YFSETQ. V trimming: 6 bases; J trimming: 4 bases; junction bases outside the gene matches: 17. The CDR3 is CASTLEGQAGVGTEAFF. The CDR3, as DNA: TGCGCCAGCACCCTAGAGGGACAGGCCGGCGTCGGCACTGAAGCTTTCTTT.

This clonotype was seen many times. V usage is TRBV5-1 and J usage is TRBJ2-7; 8 bases align to TRBD2. Germline V lookup: CDR1 SGHRS, CDR2 YFSETQ. V trimming: 6 bases; J trimming: 4 bases; junction bases outside the gene matches: 6. The CDR3 covers 13 residues. The DNA for the CDR3 is TGCGCCAGCAACCGCGGCGGGGGGTACGAGCAGTACTTC. Translated, it gives CASNRGGGYEQYF.

In this sample, this clonotype turned up once. A read error may explain this, as a much larger clone is one base away. The rearrangement uses TRBV5-1 and TRBJ2-5; no definite D call. The germline gives CDR1 SGHRS, CDR2 YFSETQ. CDR3 length: 13 residues. The germline V and J ends were trimmed by 2 bases and 4 bases, with 9 bases remaining between them. The CDR3 bases are TGCGCCAGCAGCTTTGGTGGTGTAGAGACCCAGTACTTC. Translation: CASSFGGVETQYF.

This clonotype was counted at least ten times. V and J are TRBV6-1 and TRBJ2-3, with D possibly matching TRBD1 (5 bases). Germline V lookup: CDR1 MNHNS, CDR2 SASEGT. The CDR3 spans 16 residues. The V gene lost 8 bases and the J gene lost 0 bases, with 18 bases spanning the gap. The CDR3 DNA is TGTGCCAGCGCCCGCGTCAGGGCGCGAAGCACAGATACGCAGTATTTT. This encodes CASARVRARSTDTQYF.

Ten or more counts support this clonotype. The gene calls are TRBV28 and TRBJ2-7; either TRBD1 or TRBD2 may supply D (5 bases each). Germline V gives CDR1 MDHEN, CDR2 SYDVKM. Between the trimmed V and J ends, which lost 3 bases and 6 bases, there was a span of 15 bases. The CDR3 length is 14 residues. CDR3 region: CASSLTAPRGEQYF. In nucleotides, the CDR3 is TGTGCCAGCAGTTTGACGGCTCCGAGGGGCGAGCAGTACTTC.

At least ten counts were recorded for this clonotype. V usage is TRBV5-1 and J usage is TRBJ2-3; tentative D call: TRBD2 (5 bases). V lost 2 bases and J lost 3, with 10 bases in between. Germline V gene lookup returns CDR1 SGHRS and CDR2 YFSETQ. This CDR3 contains 14 residues. DNA for the CDR3: TGCGCCAGCAGCTTCCAGCGGCTAACAGATACGCAGTATTTT. It codes for CASSFQRLTDTQYF.

This clonotype was picked up many times. The chain carries TRBV12-3 or TRBV12-4 and TRBJ1-5, with D possibly matching TRBD1 (5 bases). Trimming cost V 3 bases and J 3 bases, with 9 bases left between them. The CDR3 consists of 14 residues. CDR3 sequence reads: CASSLGLVNQPQHF. Written as DNA, the CDR3 is TGTGCCAGCAGTTTGGGACTGGTCAATCAGCCCCAGCATTTT.

There are many counts of this clonotype. The chain uses TRBV5-1 and TRBJ2-7; 7 positions agree with TRBD1. Germline lookup yields CDR1 SGHRS and CDR2 YFSETQ. The V segment lost 4 bases and the J segment 0 bases; nucleotides outside the gene matches: 10. The CDR3 runs 16 residues. The CDR3 DNA reads TGCGCCAGCAGCCCCGAAGCACAGGGGACCTCCTACGAGCAGTACTTC. It specifies CASSPEAQGTSYEQYF.

This clonotype was seen many times. The chain is built from TRBV5-6 and TRBJ2-2; D is unclear. The CDR3 has 13 residues. The germline gives CDR1 SGHDT, CDR2 YYEEEE. V gave up 1 base and J gave up 6 bases, with 7 bases separating them. CDR3 region: CASSLSSSGELFF. In DNA form, the CDR3 reads TGTGCCAGCAGCTTGTCGTCGTCCGGGGAGCTGTTTTTT.

The chain joins TRBV5-1 to TRBJ2-1; the D call may be TRBD1 or TRBD2 (5 bases each). This CDR3 region has 14 residues. Germline V lookup: CDR1 SGHRS, CDR2 YFSETQ. The CDR3 sequence: CTTREVGPYNEQFF. The CDR3 DNA is TGCACCACTCGCGAAGTGGGACCCTACAATGAGCAGTTCTTC.

The rearrangement links TRBV28 to TRBJ1-4; tentative D call: TRBD1 (5 bases). CDR3 size: 14 residues. The germline CDR1 and CDR2 sequences are MDHEN and SYDVKM. V lost 6 bases to trimming and J lost 8 bases, with 16 bases between them. The CDR3 sequence: CASRGTAIGEKLFF. CDR3 nucleotides: TGTGCCAGCAGGGGGACCGCGATTGGCGAAAAACTGTTTTTT.